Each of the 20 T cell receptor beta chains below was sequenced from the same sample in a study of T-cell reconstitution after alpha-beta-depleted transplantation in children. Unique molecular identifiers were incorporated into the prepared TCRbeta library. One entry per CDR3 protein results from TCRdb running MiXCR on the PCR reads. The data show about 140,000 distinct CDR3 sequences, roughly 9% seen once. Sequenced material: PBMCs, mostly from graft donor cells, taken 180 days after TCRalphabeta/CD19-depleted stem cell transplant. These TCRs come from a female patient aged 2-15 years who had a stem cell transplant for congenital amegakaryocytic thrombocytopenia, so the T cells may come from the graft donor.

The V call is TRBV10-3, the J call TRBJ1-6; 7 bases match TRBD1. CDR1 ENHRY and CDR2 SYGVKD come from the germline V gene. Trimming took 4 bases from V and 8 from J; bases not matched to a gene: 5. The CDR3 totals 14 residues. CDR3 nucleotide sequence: TGTGCCATCAGTGGGGGGACAGTTGATTCACCCCTCCACTTT. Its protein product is CAISGGTVDSPLHF.

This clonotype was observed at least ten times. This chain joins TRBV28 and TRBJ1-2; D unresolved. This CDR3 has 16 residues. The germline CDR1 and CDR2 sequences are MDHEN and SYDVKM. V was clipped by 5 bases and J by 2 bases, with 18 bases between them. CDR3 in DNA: TGTGCCAGCAGTCCGGAGGCGCCGGCGGTAAACTATGGCTACACCTTC. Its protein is CASSPEAPAVNYGYTF.

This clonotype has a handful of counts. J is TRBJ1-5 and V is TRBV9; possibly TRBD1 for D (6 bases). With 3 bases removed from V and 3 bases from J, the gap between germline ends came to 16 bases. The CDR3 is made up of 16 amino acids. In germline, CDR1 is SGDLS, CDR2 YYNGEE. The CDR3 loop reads CASSGRPGHPNQPQHF. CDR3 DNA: TGTGCCAGCAGCGGACGACCGGGACACCCCAATCAGCCCCAGCATTTT.

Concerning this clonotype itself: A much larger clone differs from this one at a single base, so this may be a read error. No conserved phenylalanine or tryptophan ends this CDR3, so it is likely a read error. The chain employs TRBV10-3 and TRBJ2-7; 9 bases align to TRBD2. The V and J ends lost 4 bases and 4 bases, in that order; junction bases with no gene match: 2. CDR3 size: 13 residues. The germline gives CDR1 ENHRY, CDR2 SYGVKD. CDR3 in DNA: TGTGCCATCAGTGTAGCGGGAGAATACGAGCAGTACTCC. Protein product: CAISVAGEYEQYS.

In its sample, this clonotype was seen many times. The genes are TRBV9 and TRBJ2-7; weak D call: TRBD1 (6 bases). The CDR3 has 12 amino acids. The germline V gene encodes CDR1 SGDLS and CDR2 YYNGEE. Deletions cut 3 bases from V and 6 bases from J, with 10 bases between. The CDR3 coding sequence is TGTGCCAGCAGCGGTGGGGGCTCCGAGCAGTACTTC. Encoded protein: CASSGGGSEQYF.

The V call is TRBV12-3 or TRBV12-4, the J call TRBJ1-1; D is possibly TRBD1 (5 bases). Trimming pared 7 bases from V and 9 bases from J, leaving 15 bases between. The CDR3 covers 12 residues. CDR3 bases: TGTGCCAGCACTCACGGCCGGGGCCAAGCTTTCTTT. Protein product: CASTHGRGQAFF.

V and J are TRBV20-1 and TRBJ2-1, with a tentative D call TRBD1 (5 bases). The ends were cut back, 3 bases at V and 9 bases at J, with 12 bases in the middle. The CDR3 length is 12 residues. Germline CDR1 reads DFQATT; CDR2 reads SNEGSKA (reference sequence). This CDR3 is CSARGQSGEQFF. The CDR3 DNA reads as TGCAGTGCTAGGGGGCAGTCCGGTGAGCAGTTCTTC.

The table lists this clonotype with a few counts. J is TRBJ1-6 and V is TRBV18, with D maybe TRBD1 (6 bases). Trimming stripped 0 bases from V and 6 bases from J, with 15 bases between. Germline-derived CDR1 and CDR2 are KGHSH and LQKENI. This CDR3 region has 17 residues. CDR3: CASSPPFSKGGNSPLHF. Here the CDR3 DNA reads TGTGCCAGCTCACCACCGTTCTCCAAAGGGGGTAATTCACCCCTCCACTTT.

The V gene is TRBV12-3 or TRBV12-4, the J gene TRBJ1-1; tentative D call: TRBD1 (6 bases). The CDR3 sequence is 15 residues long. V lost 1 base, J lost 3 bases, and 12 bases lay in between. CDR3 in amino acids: CASSLVQGGYTEAFF. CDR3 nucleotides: TGTGCCAGCAGTTTAGTTCAAGGGGGGTACACTGAAGCTTTCTTT.

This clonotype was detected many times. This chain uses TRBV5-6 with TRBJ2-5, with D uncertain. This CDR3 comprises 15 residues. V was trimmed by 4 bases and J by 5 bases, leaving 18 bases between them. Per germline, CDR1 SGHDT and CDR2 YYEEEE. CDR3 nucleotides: TGTGCCAGCAGCCCCCTTGACGGGCTGCGGGAGACCCAGTACTTC. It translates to CASSPLDGLRETQYF.

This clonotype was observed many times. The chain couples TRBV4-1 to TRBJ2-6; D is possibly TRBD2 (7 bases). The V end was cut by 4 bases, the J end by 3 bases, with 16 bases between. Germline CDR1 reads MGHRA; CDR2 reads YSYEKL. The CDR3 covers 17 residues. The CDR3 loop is CASSRRTGRGGANVLTF. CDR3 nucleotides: TGCGCCAGCAGCCGAAGAACAGGGAGGGGTGGGGCCAACGTCCTGACTTTC.

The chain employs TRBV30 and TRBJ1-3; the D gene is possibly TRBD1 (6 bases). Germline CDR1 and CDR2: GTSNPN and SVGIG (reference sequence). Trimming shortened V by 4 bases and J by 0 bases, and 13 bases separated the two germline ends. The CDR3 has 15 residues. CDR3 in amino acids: CAWTRGAHSGNTIYF. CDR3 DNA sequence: TGTGCCTGGACCCGGGGGGCACACTCTGGAAACACCATATATTTT.

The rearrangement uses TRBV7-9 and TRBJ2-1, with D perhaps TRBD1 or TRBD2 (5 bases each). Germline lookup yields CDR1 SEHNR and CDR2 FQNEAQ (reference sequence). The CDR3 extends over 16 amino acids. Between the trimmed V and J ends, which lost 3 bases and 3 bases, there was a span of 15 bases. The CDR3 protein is CASSFSGGIYYNEQFF. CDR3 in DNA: TGTGCCAGCAGCTTTTCTGGGGGAATCTACTACAATGAGCAGTTCTTC.

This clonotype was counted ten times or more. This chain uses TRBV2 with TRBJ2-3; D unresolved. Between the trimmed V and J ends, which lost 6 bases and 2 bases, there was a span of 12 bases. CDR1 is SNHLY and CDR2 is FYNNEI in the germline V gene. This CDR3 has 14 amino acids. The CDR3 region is CASSALGLTDTQYF. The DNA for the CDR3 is TGTGCCAGCAGCGCCCTAGGGCTCACAGATACGCAGTATTTT.

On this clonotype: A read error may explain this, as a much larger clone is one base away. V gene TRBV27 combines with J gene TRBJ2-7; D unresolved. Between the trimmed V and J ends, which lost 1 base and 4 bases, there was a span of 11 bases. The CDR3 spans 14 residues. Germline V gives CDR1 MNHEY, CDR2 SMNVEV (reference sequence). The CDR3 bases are TGTGCCAGCAGTTTATTGGGAAACCGTTACGAGCAGTACTTC. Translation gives CASSLLGNRYEQYF.

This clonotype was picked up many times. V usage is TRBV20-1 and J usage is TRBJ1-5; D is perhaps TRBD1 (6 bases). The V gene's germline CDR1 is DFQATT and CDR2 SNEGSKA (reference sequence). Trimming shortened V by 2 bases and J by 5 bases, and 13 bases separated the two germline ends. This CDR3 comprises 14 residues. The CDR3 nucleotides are TGCAGTGCTAGAAGGGGGGGAGGATATCAGCCCCAGCATTTT. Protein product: CSARRGGGYQPQHF.

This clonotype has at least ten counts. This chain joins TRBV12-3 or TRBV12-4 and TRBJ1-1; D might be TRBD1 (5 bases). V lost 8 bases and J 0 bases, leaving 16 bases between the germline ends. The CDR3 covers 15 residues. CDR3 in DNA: TGTGCCAGCCTCCCGCGCGGACACATGAACACTGAAGCTTTCTTT. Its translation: CASLPRGHMNTEAFF.

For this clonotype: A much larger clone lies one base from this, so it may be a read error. CDR3 bases: TGTGCCATCAGTGGAGGGGGGAATGACTATGGCTACACCTTC. Translation gives CAISGGGNDYGYTF. The V and J genes are TRBV10-3 and TRBJ1-2; tentatively, D is TRBD1 (6 bases). Trimming took 4 bases from V and 3 from J, leaving 12 bases between them. The CDR3 is made up of 14 amino acids. Germline CDR1 and CDR2: ENHRY and SYGVKD.

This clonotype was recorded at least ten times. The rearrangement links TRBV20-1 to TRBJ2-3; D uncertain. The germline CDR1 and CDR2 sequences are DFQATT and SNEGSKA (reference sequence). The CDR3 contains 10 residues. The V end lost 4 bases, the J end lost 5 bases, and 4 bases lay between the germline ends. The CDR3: CSATIDTQYF. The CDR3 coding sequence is TGCAGTGCTACGATAGATACGCAGTATTTT.

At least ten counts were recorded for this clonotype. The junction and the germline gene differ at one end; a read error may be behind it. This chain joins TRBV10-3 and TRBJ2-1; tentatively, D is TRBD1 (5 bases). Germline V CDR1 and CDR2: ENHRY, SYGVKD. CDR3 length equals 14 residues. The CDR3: CATSDDAGYNEQFF. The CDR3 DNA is TGTGCCACCAGTGATGATGCAGGGTACAATGAGCAGTTCTTC.